This TCR beta chain emerged from a study of T cell repertoires in cytomegalovirus infection. Study-level background: Matching HLA type, along with CMV infection, was indicated by public TCR beta signatures.

TCRdb re-derived calls from the reads in MiXCR, one entry per CDR3 protein. Of about 490,000 distinct CDR3 sequences in the sample, about 10% were seen once. Overall study results and limits: Ex vivo responses were dominated by HLA-C-restricted CMV-specific TCR beta clonotypes. Cumulative frequency of public TCR beta families picked out carriers of CMV plus the relevant HLA.

The CDR3 length is 15 residues. Germline CDR1 is SGHVS and CDR2 is FQNEAQ. Trimming took off 0 bases at V and 2 bases at J, with 9 bases between the two ends. This clonotype was observed at least ten times. The antigen is unknown. This chain connects TRBV7-8 to TRBJ2-3; D might be TRBD1 or TRBD2, each matching 6 bases. The sequenced sample consisted of PBMCs. This sequence originates from a human donor in good health (CMV status not recorded). Some clones in this sample may be carry-over from other donors' samples. The CDR3 DNA is TGTGCCAGCAGCTTAGCGTGGGGGGCCACAGATACGCAGTATTTT. This codes for CASSLAWGATDTQYF.